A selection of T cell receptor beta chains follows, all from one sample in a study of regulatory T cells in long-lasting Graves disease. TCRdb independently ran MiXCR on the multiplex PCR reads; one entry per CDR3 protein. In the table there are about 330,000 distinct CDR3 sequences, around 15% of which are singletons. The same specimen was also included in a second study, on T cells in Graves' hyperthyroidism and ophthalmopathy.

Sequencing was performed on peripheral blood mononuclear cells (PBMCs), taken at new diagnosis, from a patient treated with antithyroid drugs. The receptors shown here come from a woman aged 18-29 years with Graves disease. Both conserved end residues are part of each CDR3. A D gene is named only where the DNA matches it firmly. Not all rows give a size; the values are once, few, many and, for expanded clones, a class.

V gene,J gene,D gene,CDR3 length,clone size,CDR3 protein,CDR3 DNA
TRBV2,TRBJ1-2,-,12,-,CASSDPGGGYTF,TGTGCCAGCAGTGATCCGGGGGGGGGCTACACCTTC
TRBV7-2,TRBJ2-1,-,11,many,CASSNSNEQFF,TGTGCCAGCAGCAACTCAAATGAGCAGTTCTTC
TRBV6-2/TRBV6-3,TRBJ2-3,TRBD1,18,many,CASSSGTGGNVGTDTQYF,TGTGCCAGCAGTTCGGGGACAGGGGGCAATGTTGGCACAGATACGCAGTATTTT
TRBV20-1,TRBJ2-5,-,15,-,CSARDPSSGSETQYF,TGCAGTGCTAGAGATCCGAGCTCCGGGTCGGAGACCCAGTACTTC
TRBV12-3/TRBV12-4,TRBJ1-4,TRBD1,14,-,CASSLQGVVEKLFF,TGTGCCAGCAGTTTACAGGGGGTGGTAGAAAAACTGTTTTTT
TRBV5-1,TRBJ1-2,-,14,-,CASSLSTEYYGYTF,TGCGCCAGCAGCCTGTCAACAGAGTACTATGGCTACACCTTC
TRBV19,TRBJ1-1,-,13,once,CAGSNTWTTEAFF,TGTGCCGGTAGTAACACGTGGACCACTGAAGCTTTCTTT
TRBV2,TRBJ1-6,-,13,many,CASKRQDNSPLHF,TGTGCCAGCAAAAGACAGGATAATTCACCCCTCCACTTT
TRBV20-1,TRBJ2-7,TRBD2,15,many,CSAPNPSGSSYEQYF,TGCAGTGCACCGAACCCTAGCGGGAGTTCCTACGAGCAGTACTTC
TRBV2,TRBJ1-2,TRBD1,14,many,CASTVMTGQRGYTF,TGTGCCAGCACTGTAATGACAGGGCAGAGGGGCTACACCTTC
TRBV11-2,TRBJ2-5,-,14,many,CASSSYHYQETQYF,TGTGCCAGCAGCTCGTACCATTACCAAGAGACCCAGTACTTC
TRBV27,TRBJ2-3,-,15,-,CASSDQGVSTDTQYF,TGTGCCAGCTCAGATCAGGGCGTCAGTACAGATACGCAGTATTTT
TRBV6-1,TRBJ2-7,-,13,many,CASRTSSGNEQYF,TGTGCCAGCAGGACTTCCAGCGGCAACGAGCAGTACTTC
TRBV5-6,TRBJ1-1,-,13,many,CASSLVSGTEAFF,TGTGCCAGCAGCTTAGTATCAGGGACTGAAGCTTTCTTT
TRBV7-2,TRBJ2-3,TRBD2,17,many,CASSLGETSGNTSPQYF,TGTGCCAGCAGCTTAGGAGAGACTAGCGGGAACACAAGTCCGCAGTATTTT
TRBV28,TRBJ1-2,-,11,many,CASSLGRGYTF,TGTGCCAGCAGTTTGGGGCGGGGCTACACCTTC
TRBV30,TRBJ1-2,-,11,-,CAWITGYGYTF,TGTGCCTGGATAACAGGGTATGGCTACACCTTC
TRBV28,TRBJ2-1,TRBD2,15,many,CASSLGGLALNEQFF,TGTGCCAGCAGTTTAGGGGGACTAGCACTCAATGAGCAGTTCTTC
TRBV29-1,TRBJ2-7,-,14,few,CSVQGGTVSYEQYF,TGCAGCGTTCAGGGGGGGACAGTCTCCTACGAGCAGTACTTC
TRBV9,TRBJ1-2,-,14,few,CASSVGRRDYGYTF,TGTGCCAGCAGCGTGGGCAGGAGGGACTATGGCTACACCTTC
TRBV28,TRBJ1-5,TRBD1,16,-,CASSLFGTGDNQPQHF,TGTGCCAGCAGCCTTTTCGGGACAGGGGACAATCAGCCCCAGCATTTT
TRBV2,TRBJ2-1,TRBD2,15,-,CASRVGLAANNEQFF,TGTGCCAGCAGGGTTGGGCTAGCGGCCAACAATGAGCAGTTCTTC
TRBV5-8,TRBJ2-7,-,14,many,CASSWTPFAYEQYF,TGTGCCAGCAGCTGGACACCGTTCGCCTACGAGCAGTACTTC
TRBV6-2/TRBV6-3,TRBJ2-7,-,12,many,CASSLVGSEQYF,TGTGCCAGCAGTTTGGTTGGGTCCGAGCAGTACTTC
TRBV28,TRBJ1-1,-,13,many,CASSLGRTTEAFF,TGTGCCAGCAGCTTAGGCAGAACCACTGAAGCTTTCTTT
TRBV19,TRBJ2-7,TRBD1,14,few,CATPRGGQGNEQYF,TGTGCCACTCCACGGGGAGGACAGGGCAACGAGCAGTACTTC
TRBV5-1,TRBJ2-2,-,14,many,CASRLTANTGELFF,TGCGCCAGCCGGCTCACAGCGAACACCGGGGAGCTGTTTTTT
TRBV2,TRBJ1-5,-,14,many,CASRDINGHQPQHF,TGTGCCAGCAGGGACATCAACGGGCATCAGCCCCAGCATTTT
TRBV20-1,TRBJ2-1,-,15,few,CSAPPSGDAYNEQFF,TGCAGTGCACCCCCGTCGGGGGACGCCTACAATGAGCAGTTCTTC